This TCR beta chain stems from a study of blood T cell repertoires in COVID-19 (dated by TCRdb to the early 2020s). The study in broad terms: Collaborator samples came from the United States, Italy and Spain and covered acute and convalescent phases of COVID-19. The material from the prospective study consisted of cDNA or gDNA derived from T cells, B-cell-depleted T cells, or PBMCs. The dataset comprised deeply sampled blood TCRbeta repertoires from subjects exposed to, actively infected with, or recovered from COVID-19. The repertoires were released in a freely available public database meant as a resource for research on the immune response to SARS-CoV-2. The samples were drawn from the first 160 participants of the ongoing ImmuneRACE study and from 1,254 subjects provided by 6 global collaborators. Sample metadata almost always included a de-identified subject ID, COVID-19 status, age in years and sex. Where available, HLA class I and class II types were obtained from metadata supplied by the sample provider rather than from assay-based typing.

Whole blood was collected in K2EDTA tubes by collaborating institutions according to the institutions' own protocols. For TCRbeta analysis, collaborators shipped samples as frozen whole blood, isolated PBMCs, or DNA extracted from either of those sample types. TCRbeta CDR3 regions were amplified from genomic DNA by means of the immunoSEQ Assay, a bias-controlled multiplex PCR. On the authors' methods: The number of nucleated cells in each sample was estimated by amplification of reference gene primers within the assay. To quantify the absolute abundance of each unique TCRbeta CDR3 rearrangement, sequence reads were collapsed and filtered. Productive Simpson clonality was computed per sample as the square root of Simpson's diversity index over productive rearrangements. TCRdb's version of the immuneACCESS table is confined to in-frame rearrangements and falls short of the full clone set. An unresolved V gene accounts for under half of the shortfall where checked; the remainder is of unknown origin. For V, J and clone size, that table is used; D and trimming come from the DNA. The sample data list about 190,000 clones, and approximately 90% of these were observed just once. The ten largest clonotypes hold about 4.2% of the sample.

This clone appeared a single time. Its recognized antigen is unknown. Nothing much larger sits one base from this clone, and base qualities are not available. The CDR3 runs 11 amino acids, cysteine and phenylalanine included. Only the CDR3 DNA is retained, 33 bases long and in frame from the first base. V and J lose 6 bases and 4 bases, and a span of 6 bases separates them. According to the germline V gene, CDR1 reads MNHEY and CDR2 reads SVGEGT. Here is what the overall study found, with its caveats: Clinical and demographic metadata were provided uncurated, with the amount varying by source and participant.

The receptor was isolated from a human donor in a cohort sampled during active COVID-19. Sequences were obtained from peripheral blood. The V gene is TRBV6-2 or TRBV6-3 and the J gene is TRBJ2-5; no confident D gene assignment can be made. The sequence in DNA is TGTGCCAGCAGCCACTCAGAGACCCAGTACTTC. Its coded protein is CASSHSETQYF.